This TCR beta chain was sequenced in a study of blood T cell repertoires in COVID-19 (dated by TCRdb to about 2020). For the study in its entirety: Samples covering the acute and convalescent phases of COVID-19 were provided by collaborators in the United States, Italy and Spain. The repertoires were released in a freely available public database meant as a resource for research on the immune response to SARS-CoV-2. The material from the prospective study consisted of cDNA or gDNA derived from T cells, B-cell-depleted T cells, or PBMCs. HLA class I and class II types, where available, came from metadata supplied by the sample provider rather than from assay-based typing. A de-identified subject ID, COVID-19 status, age in years and sex were almost always included in the sample metadata. Subjects who had been exposed to COVID-19, were actively infected with it, or had recovered from it provided the deeply sampled blood TCRbeta repertoires that made up the dataset. The samples were drawn from two sources: the first 160 participants of the ongoing ImmuneRACE study, and 950 to 1,500 subjects contributed by 6 global collaborators. Study-wide findings and limitations: How much clinical and demographic metadata was included differed by source and by participant, and the metadata was provided uncurated.

The immunoSEQ Assay, a bias-controlled multiplex PCR, was used to amplify TCRbeta CDR3 regions from genomic DNA. Regarding the original processing steps: Within the assay, amplification of reference gene primers was used to estimate how many nucleated cells each sample contained. To quantify the absolute abundance of each unique TCRbeta CDR3 rearrangement, sequence reads were collapsed and filtered. For each sample, productive Simpson clonality was calculated as the square root of Simpson's diversity index across productive rearrangements. The table was pulled from immuneACCESS by TCRdb, which kept in-frame rearrangements only. Such tables lose some clones; where checked, under half of the loss comes from unresolved V genes, and the rest has no known cause. V, J and clone size are those of that table, while D and trimming were read from the DNA. Here the sample has some 170,000 clones; more than 65% occur a single time. The ten largest clones represent approximately 14% of the sample.

V lost 5 bases and J lost 7 bases; the stretch between them is 17 bases long. CDR1 is given as LGHDT and CDR2 as YNNKEL, both from the germline V gene (reference sequence). Counted from cysteine to phenylalanine, this CDR3 has 14 amino acids. Solely the CDR3 DNA is kept, with 42 bases framed from the first base. A remark on this clone: Its antigen is currently not known. Base qualities are missing; no much larger clone stands one base away.

Participants in the prospective study were enrolled through a virtual design, were aged roughly 18 to 90 years, and lived in 24 United States geographic areas. Cohort assignment in the prospective study relied on participant-reported clinical history from a screening survey and a study questionnaire. Recovered participants in ImmuneRACE Cohort 3 were defined as having two consecutive negative NP/OP PCR tests, clearance from a healthcare professional, or resolution of symptoms. In the prospective study, mobile phlebotomists collected whole blood, serum and a nasopharyngeal or oropharyngeal swab from each participant. Participants in the prospective study had the option to provide additional blood draws and questionnaires over a 2-month period. Before DNA extraction, prospective study blood samples were shipped either frozen or at room temperature.

The rearranged chain carries TRBV3-1 (or the pseudogene TRBV3-2) and TRBJ1-2; TRBD1 is a weak D gene call, 5 bases matching. The TCR sequence derives from a man aged 45-60 years who had recovered from COVID-19. Sample: PBMCs or T cells enriched from blood (not recorded which). The nucleotides read TGTGCCAGCAGCATCCTGGTCGGGGGAGGTGGCTACACCTTC. This yields the protein CASSILVGGGGYTF.